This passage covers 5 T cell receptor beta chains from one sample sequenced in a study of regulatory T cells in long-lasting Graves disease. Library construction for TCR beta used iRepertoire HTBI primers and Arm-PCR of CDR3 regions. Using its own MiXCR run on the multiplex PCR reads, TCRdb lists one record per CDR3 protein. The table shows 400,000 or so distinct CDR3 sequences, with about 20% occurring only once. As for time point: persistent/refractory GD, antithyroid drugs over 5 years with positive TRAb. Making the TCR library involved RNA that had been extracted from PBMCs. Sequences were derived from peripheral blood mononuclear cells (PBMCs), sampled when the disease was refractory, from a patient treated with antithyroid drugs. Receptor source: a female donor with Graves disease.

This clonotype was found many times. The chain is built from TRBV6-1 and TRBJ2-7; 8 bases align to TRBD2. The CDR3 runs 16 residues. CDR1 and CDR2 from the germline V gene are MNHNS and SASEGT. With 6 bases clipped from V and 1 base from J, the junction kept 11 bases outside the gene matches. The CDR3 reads CASRLTSALLSYEQYF. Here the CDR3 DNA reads TGTGCCAGCAGGTTGACTAGCGCGCTTCTGTCCTACGAGCAGTACTTC.

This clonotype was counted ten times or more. The DNA of the CDR3 is TGTGCCAGCTCCTGGGGACTAGCGGGAGACGAGCAGTACTTC. This sequence encodes CASSWGLAGDEQYF. The chain carries TRBV12-3 or TRBV12-4 and TRBJ2-7, with 14 positions matching TRBD2. The CDR3 totals 14 residues. V was clipped by 8 bases and J by 5 bases; unmatched bases: 5.

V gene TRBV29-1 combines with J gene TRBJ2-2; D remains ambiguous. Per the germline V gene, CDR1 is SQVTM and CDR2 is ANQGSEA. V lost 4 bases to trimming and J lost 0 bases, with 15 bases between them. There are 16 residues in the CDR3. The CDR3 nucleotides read TGCAGCGTTGTCGACTCGACATACGCGAACACCGGGGAGCTGTTTTTT. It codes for CSVVDSTYANTGELFF.

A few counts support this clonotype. This chain's CDR3 is CASSPLERGLNYGYTF. In nucleotides, the CDR3 is TGTGCCAGCTCACCCCTGGAGAGGGGGTTGAACTATGGCTACACCTTC. V is TRBV18 and J is TRBJ1-2; a possible D gene is TRBD1 (6 bases). V lost 3 bases and J lost 2, with 16 bases in between. This CDR3 comprises 16 residues. The germline CDR1 and CDR2 sequences are KGHSH and LQKENI.

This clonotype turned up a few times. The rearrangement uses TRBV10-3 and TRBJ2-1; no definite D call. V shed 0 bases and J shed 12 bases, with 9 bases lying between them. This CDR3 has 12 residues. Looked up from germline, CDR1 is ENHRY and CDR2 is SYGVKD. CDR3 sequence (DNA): TGTGCCATCAGTGAGTCAAGTTTAGGGCAGTTCTTC. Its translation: CAISESSLGQFF.